These T cell receptor beta chains were read from a single sample in a study of T cell responses to AZD1222 COVID-19 vaccine. Assay: immunoSEQ multiplex PCR; the TCRdb copy retains only in-frame clones and omits some. The sample carries roughly 110,000 clones, about 87% recorded once. The sample was peripheral blood, taken on day 0 of AZD1222 vaccination. All receptors come from an adult in good health. Both conserved end residues are part of each CDR3. D genes are given only for firm matches. Size is omitted from some rows. Given values are once, few, many or a class for expanded clones.

>TRBJ2-3|TRBV11-2|-|-
TGTGCCAGCAGCTTGGTATTAAGCACAGATACGCAGTATTTT
CASSLVLSTDTQYF
>TRBJ1-1|TRBV5-1|-|-
TGCGCCAGCAGCTTGGAGAGTAGGCCCAACGGACGGGCTTTCTTT
CASSLESRPNGRAFF
>TRBJ1-1|TRBV19|-|-
TGTGCCAGTAGTACCCCGGGTGGTCCGGTTGAAGCTTTCTTT
CASSTPGGPVEAFF
>TRBJ2-7|TRBV7-9|-|-
TGTGCCAGCAGCTTAGCGTTGAACAGGGACGAGCAGTACTTC
CASSLALNRDEQYF
>TRBJ2-2|TRBV28|-|TRBD1
TGTGCCAGCAGTCCCGGGACAGAATACACCGGGGAGCTGTTTTTT
CASSPGTEYTGELFF
>TRBJ2-3|TRBV20-1|-|-
TGCAGTGCTAAACAGGCAGATACGCAGTATTTT
CSAKQADTQYF
>TRBJ1-2|TRBV5-4|-|-
TGTGCCAGCAGCCCCTTACAGGCTAAAGGTGGCTACACCTTC
CASSPLQAKGGYTF
>TRBJ1-6|TRBV28|-|-
TGTGCCAGCAGTGGGGCGGACACGAGCTCCTATAATTCACCCCTCCACTTT
CASSGADTSSYNSPLHF
>TRBJ1-2|TRBV27|once|-
TGTGCCAGCAGTTTATCCGGGACAAGTAACTATGGCTACACCTTC
CASSLSGTSNYGYTF
>TRBJ1-1|TRBV2|-|-
TGTGCCAGCATTAGGAGAGGGGATGCTGAAGCTTTCTTT
CASIRRGDAEAFF
>TRBJ2-7|TRBV5-1|-|-
TGCGCCAGCAGCTTGGGTATGGGCCAGCGGGAGCAGTACTTC
CASSLGMGQREQYF
>TRBJ1-4|TRBV10-3|-|-
TGTGCCACCTCCGTGCAGACAACTAATGAAAAACTGTTTTTT
CATSVQTTNEKLFF
>TRBJ1-3|TRBV19|-|TRBD1
TGTGCCAGTAGCGGACAGGGTACCTCTGGAAACACCATATATTTT
CASSGQGTSGNTIYF
>TRBJ2-1|TRBV18|-|-
TGTGCCAGCTCCCCGAGAGGGGTCAAGGGCGGACACAATGAGCAGTTCTTC
CASSPRGVKGGHNEQFF
>TRBJ2-5|TRBV5-4|-|-
TGTGCCAGCAGCTTGGAGGGGGGCGCGCGAGGCGCGGAGACCCAGTACTTC
CASSLEGGARGAETQYF
>TRBJ2-3|TRBV15|-|-
TGTGCCACCAGCAACCAAGGACGGTCCCTTAGCACAGATACGCAGTATTTT
CATSNQGRSLSTDTQYF
>TRBJ2-1|TRBV5-4|-|TRBD2
TGTGCCAGCAGCTTGGACGCGGGAGCAGGGGAGCAGTTCTTC
CASSLDAGAGEQFF
>TRBJ1-5|TRBV13|-|-
TGTGCCAGCAGCTACGGGCCCCTCAATCAGCCCCAGCATTTT
CASSYGPLNQPQHF
>TRBJ2-7|TRBV6-2/TRBV6-3|-|TRBD1
TGTGCCAGCAGTCTCGGGACAGGAGAGCAGTACTTC
CASSLGTGEQYF
>TRBJ1-4|TRBV6-1|-|-
TGTGCCAGCAGTGAGCCGGGAGGAAAACTGTTTTTT
CASSEPGGKLFF
>TRBJ1-4|TRBV19|-|-
TGTGCCAGTAGTATAGAGGCGGGGCAGCTAAATGAAAAACTGTTTTTT
CASSIEAGQLNEKLFF
>TRBJ2-3|TRBV7-2|-|TRBD1
TGTGCCAGCAGCTTAGCCGGGACAGGGCGCACAGATACGCAGTATTTT
CASSLAGTGRTDTQYF
>TRBJ2-7|TRBV28|-|-
TGTGCCAGCACCCTTGGAGACTACGAGCAGTACTTC
CASTLGDYEQYF
>TRBJ1-1|TRBV28|few|TRBD1
TGTGCCAGCAAGGGGGCAGCTATCCGGCCTTTCTTT
CASKGAAIRPFF
>TRBJ1-1|TRBV7-9|-|TRBD1
TGTGCCAGCAGCTTCGGACAGGGAAACACTGAAGCTTTCTTT
CASSFGQGNTEAFF
>TRBJ2-5|TRBV5-1|-|-
TGCGCCAGCAGCCCCTCGGGCAGCCAAGAGACCCAGTACTTC
CASSPSGSQETQYF
>TRBJ2-5|TRBV7-3|-|-
TGTGCCAGCAGCCGCTCGGGCCGCACAGGGGAGACCCAGTACTTC
CASSRSGRTGETQYF
>TRBJ2-5|TRBV6-5|-|-
TGTGCCTCCTATAGAAGTAGGGAAGAGACCCAGTACTTC
CASYRSREETQYF
>TRBJ2-1|TRBV2|once|-
TGTGCCAGCAGCACGGGACTCCAAGGGGTGCAGTTCTTC
CASSTGLQGVQFF
>TRBJ2-7|TRBV28|-|-
TGTGCCAGCGCCGGCAGAAGCTACGAGCAGTACTTC
CASAGRSYEQYF
>TRBJ1-1|TRBV9|-|-
TGTGCCAGCAGCGTAGGGGCAGGGGTCCGCAACACTGAAGCTTTCTTT
CASSVGAGVRNTEAFF
>TRBJ1-1|TRBV12-3/TRBV12-4|-|-
TGTGCCAGCAGTCCGGCCAGTGAAGCTTTCTTT
CASSPASEAFF
>TRBJ2-7|TRBV5-1|-|-
TGCGCCAGCAGCCTGACCAGGACAGCAAGATCGTACGAGCAGTACTTC
CASSLTRTARSYEQYF
>TRBJ2-2|TRBV5-1|-|-
TGCGCCAGCAAAGCCGGGAGCGACAACACCGGGGAGCTGTTTTTT
CASKAGSDNTGELFF
>TRBJ2-1|TRBV29-1|-|TRBD1
TGCAGCGTTGAGGGACAGGGGTTGGTTGAGCAGTTCTTC
CSVEGQGLVEQFF
>TRBJ2-4|TRBV19|-|-
TGTGCCAGCGGACATCTAGCCAAAAACATTCAGTACTTC
CASGHLAKNIQYF
>TRBJ2-2|TRBV19|-|TRBD1
TGTGCCAGTAGTATGGATACAGGGGGCAGAACCGGGGAGCTGTTTTTT
CASSMDTGGRTGELFF
>TRBJ2-5|TRBV2|few|TRBD2
TGTGCCAGCAACTTCGGGAGGGAGACCCAGTACTTC
CASNFGRETQYF
>TRBJ2-7|TRBV29-1|-|-
TGCAGCGTTCGGGACCCCGGGGAGGAGCAGTACTTC
CSVRDPGEEQYF
>TRBJ1-2|TRBV9|-|-
TGTGCCAGCAGCGTAGTGGGGGACGTGTCGTCTGGCTACACCTTC
CASSVVGDVSSGYTF
>TRBJ1-5|TRBV28|-|TRBD1
TGTGCCAGCAGGGGGCTATTAGGGACAGGGGGCGCTCAGCCCCAGCATTTT
CASRGLLGTGGAQPQHF
>TRBJ2-1|TRBV27|-|-
TGTGCCAGCAGAAAAATTAGCTACAGTGGCGCCTACAATGAGCAGTTCTTC
CASRKISYSGAYNEQFF
>TRBJ1-2|TRBV28|-|-
TGTGCCAGCAGTTCATCCGGGGGCAGCTTTAACTATGGCTACACCTTC
CASSSSGGSFNYGYTF
>TRBJ2-3|TRBV5-4|-|TRBD2
TGTGCCAGCAGCTCCGGCGGGAGGCGGCCTATCACAGATACGCAGTATTTT
CASSSGGRRPITDTQYF
>TRBJ2-7|TRBV27|-|TRBD1
TGTGCCAGCAGTTTGGGACAGGGGCTTAATTACGAGCAGTACTTC
CASSLGQGLNYEQYF
>TRBJ2-5|TRBV15|-|TRBD1
TGTGCCACCAGCAGGGACAGGGGAAGTACAGAGACCCAGTACTTC
CATSRDRGSTETQYF
>TRBJ1-6|TRBV21-1|-|-
TGTGCCAGCAGCAAAGAGGGCAGCCCGTTGGGGGCCCTCCACTTT
CASSKEGSPLGALHF
>TRBJ1-1|TRBV28|-|-
TGTGCCAGCAGTTTACTAAAGGGGAACACTGAAGCTTTCTTT
CASSLLKGNTEAFF
>TRBJ2-5|TRBV5-1|-|-
TGCGCCAGCAGCTTGGGTCTACCCCAAGAGACCCAGTACTTC
CASSLGLPQETQYF
>TRBJ1-1|TRBV18|-|-
TGTGCCAGCTCACCAGCAGGACAGGAAGCTTTCTTT
CASSPAGQEAFF
>TRBJ2-1|TRBV9|-|-
TGTGCCAGCAGCGCTAGACTTGCTGGCAATGAGCAGTTCTTC
CASSARLAGNEQFF
>TRBJ1-1|TRBV6-6|few|-
TGTGCCAGCAGTTACTCGAAACAGGACGAAGCTTTCTTT
CASSYSKQDEAFF
>TRBJ1-1|TRBV7-9|-|-
TGTGCCAGCAGCTTTCAGGGGCTAGAAGCTTTCTTT
CASSFQGLEAFF
>TRBJ2-1|TRBV11-1|-|-
TGTGCCCCAGAGGGGGAGGGTGAGCAGTTCTTC
CAPEGEGEQFF
>TRBJ2-3|TRBV30|-|-
TGTGCCTGGAGTGTAACCGGGATTAGCACAGATACGCAGTATTTT
CAWSVTGISTDTQYF
>TRBJ2-5|TRBV9|-|-
TGTGCCAGCAGCGTAGCGGGGATGGGGGGGCCGAGTCAAGAGACCCAGTACTTC
CASSVAGMGGPSQETQYF